The clone carrying this T cell receptor (beta chain) turned up a few times. The antigen is unknown. The sample originates from a study of beta chain features in type 1 diabetes. Study-level findings and limits: In all four CD4+ subsets, TCRB CDR3 length was significantly, moderately reduced in type 1 diabetes.

Losses at the gene ends were 4 bases for V and 6 bases for J; bases not matched to a gene: 8. Per germline, CDR1 SGHRS and CDR2 YFSETQ. This CDR3 spans 15 amino acids. Expressed TCRB transcripts were sequenced after all isolated RNA was converted to cDNA. TCRdb keeps only in-frame clones here, not all; method: immunoSEQ multiplex PCR. This sample has fewer than 300,000 clones, with roughly 21% found just once. Sequences were obtained from naive CD4+ T cells from blood. The J gene is TRBJ2-1, the V gene TRBV5-1; 9 nucleotides agree with TRBD1. This TCR was sampled from a woman between 40 and 55 years old with type 1 diabetes. The CDR3 nucleotides read TGCGCCAGCAGCCTTCCCGGGACAGGGATCAATGAGCAGTTCTTC. Translating gives CASSLPGTGINEQFF.